This T cell receptor beta chain came from a study of CXCR3-negative and CXCR3-positive naive CD8 T cells. General study results and limits: Relative to CXCR3-negative naive cells, CXCR3-positive naive cells had more hydrophobic TRB CDR3s. Naive CXCR3-negative and CXCR3-positive cells had similar TRBV-TRBJ usage; memory differed.

For this clonotype: Antigen specificity is unknown.

The length of the CDR3 is 19 residues. CDR1 is SGHNT, CDR2 YYREEE, per germline (reference sequence). UMI-tagged TRB cDNA libraries were built via 5' RACE. TCRdb re-analyzed the 5' RACE reads; it lists each CDR3 protein once, without DNA. The sample has about 130,000 distinct CDR3 sequences. The chain employs TRBV5-4 and TRBJ2-1; TCRdb outputs TRBD2, but without DNA this stays unchecked. This receptor was identified in a human donor in good health. Some clones in this sample may be carry-over from other donors' samples. The sample comprised naive CXCR3+ CD8+ T cells from blood. The sample's subset: CD45RO-CCR7+CD27+CD95- naive CD8+ T cells expressing CXCR3 (TNR3+). CDR3 loop: CASSPQIEGSGPPYNEQFF.